This T cell receptor beta chain originates from a study of OX40 agonist ivuxolimab in advanced cancers. About the research overall: Patients received the agonistic anti-OX40 (CD134) antibody ivuxolimab. A male proportion of about 84% was recorded, with mean age approximately 57 years and range about 20 to 85. General study points: Low normalized clonal expansion also occurred in some nonresponding patients.

The table came from immunoSEQ multiplex PCR; TCRdb's copy has only in-frame clones and leaves some out. The sample has almost 80,000 clones, roughly 81% seen once. As to this clone: The target antigen is unknown.

The sampling schedule covered blood at baseline, cycle 4 day 1, and cycle 7 day 1. Germline V gene sequence: CDR1 SGHVS, CDR2 FQNEAQ. Trimming cost V 3 bases and J 6 bases, with 8 bases left between them. The CDR3 runs 13 residues. The sample in question was CD4+ or CD8+ T cells sorted from blood, obtained in a trial of the OX40 agonist ivuxolimab. The J gene is TRBJ2-2, the V gene TRBV7-8; no reliable D call. This TCR was recovered from an adult with an advanced solid tumor such as melanoma, head and neck, liver or kidney cancer. The DNA of the CDR3 is TGTGCCAGCAGCTTGGGCCCGGCCGGGGAGCTGTTTTTT. Protein: CASSLGPAGELFF.